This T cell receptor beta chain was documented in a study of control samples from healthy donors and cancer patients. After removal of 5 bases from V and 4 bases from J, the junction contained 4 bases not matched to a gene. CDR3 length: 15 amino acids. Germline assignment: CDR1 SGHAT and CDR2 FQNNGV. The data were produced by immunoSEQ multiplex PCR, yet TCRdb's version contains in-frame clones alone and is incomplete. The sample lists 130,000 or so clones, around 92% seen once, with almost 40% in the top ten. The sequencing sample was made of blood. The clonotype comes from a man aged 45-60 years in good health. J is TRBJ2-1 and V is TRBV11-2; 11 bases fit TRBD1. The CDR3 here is CASSLGTGGYNEQFF. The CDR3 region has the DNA TGTGCCAGCAGCCTAGGGACAGGGGGGTACAATGAGCAGTTCTTC.